The entry that follows covers one T cell receptor beta chain sequence. This record comes from a study of blood T cell repertoires in COVID-19. About the study: Italy, Spain and the United States were the sources of the convalescent and acute COVID-19 samples. From T cells, B-cell-depleted T cells, or PBMCs came the material, which was cDNA or gDNA.

The ends were cut back, 1 base at V and 6 bases at J, with 13 bases in the middle. The V gene's germline CDR1 is SGHDT and CDR2 YYEEEE. CDR3 length: 15 amino acids. Original handling: Amplification of reference gene primers was used by the study to estimate nucleated cell counts. Clones were sequenced by immunoSEQ multiplex PCR, and TCRdb holds only the in-frame ones, with some missing. The V and J calls and clone size were taken over from that table, and D and trimming were inferred from the DNA. Here the sample spans about 49,000 clones, 84% being singletons. V and J are TRBV5-6 and TRBJ1-4, with TRBD1 as a possible D gene (6 bases). The sample taken for sequencing was peripheral blood. This clonotype was sampled from a man aged 45-60 years with acute or convalescent COVID-19. The CDR3 sequence is CASSLQARGYEKLFF. The DNA for the CDR3 is TGTGCCAGCAGCTTGCAAGCCAGGGGTTATGAAAAACTGTTTTTT. Full variable domain (remainder filled in from reference TRBV5-6 and TRBJ1-4): DAGVTQSPTHLIKTRGQQVTLRCSPKSGHDTVSWYQQALGQGPQFIFQYYEEEERQRGNFPDRFSGHQFPNYSSELNVNALLLGDSALYLCASSLQARGYEKLFFGSGTQLSVL.